What follows is one TCR beta chain and its context. Its specificity is not known. As to treatment: some 20 received Ad26.COV2.S at low or high dose, single or two shots; 5 received placebo; per-sample allocation not given. Sampling occurred on day 63 after the first vaccine or placebo injection. Boston supplied an adult donor aged 18-55 years. Immunization relied on an Ad26 vector, which expressed Wuhan-strain SARS-CoV-2 spike. The sample originates from a study of Ad26.COV2.S vaccination and SARS-CoV-2 variants. TCRdb's table, derived via immunoSEQ multiplex PCR, lists solely in-frame clones and lacks some. Among approximately 360,000 clones listed, under 90% were seen once. Notes on the study in general: Spike-specific CD8+ and CD4+ T cell responses reportedly showed substantial breadth after vaccination. The TCR breadth and depth analyses may have understated or missed part of the total T cell responses.

The origin of this receptor is a person aged 18-60 years who received the Ad26.COV2.S COVID-19 vaccine or a placebo. This specimen was peripheral blood, taken in a trial of Ad26.COV2.S vaccine versus placebo.

The DNA for the CDR3 is TGTGCCAGTAGTATAGGGGACGGCAATGAAAAACTGTTTTTT. Amino acids: CASSIGDGNEKLFF. The chain has TRBV19 and TRBJ1-4, with D possibly being TRBD1 (5 bases). V gave up 1 base and J gave up 5 bases, with 8 bases separating them. The CDR3 has 14 amino acids. Germline loops: CDR1 LNHDA, CDR2 SQIVND (reference sequence).